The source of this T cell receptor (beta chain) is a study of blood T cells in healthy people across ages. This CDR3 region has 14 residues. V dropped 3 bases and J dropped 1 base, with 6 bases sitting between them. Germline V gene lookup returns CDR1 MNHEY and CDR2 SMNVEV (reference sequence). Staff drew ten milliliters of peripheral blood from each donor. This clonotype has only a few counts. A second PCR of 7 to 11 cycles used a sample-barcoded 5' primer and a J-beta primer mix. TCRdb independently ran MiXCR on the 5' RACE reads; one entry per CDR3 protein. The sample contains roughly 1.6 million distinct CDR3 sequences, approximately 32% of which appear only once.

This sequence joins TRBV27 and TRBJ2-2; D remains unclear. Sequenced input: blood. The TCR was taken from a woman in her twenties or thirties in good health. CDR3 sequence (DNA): TGTGCCAGCAGTTTTTACAGGAACACCGGGGAGCTGTTTTTT. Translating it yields CASSFYRNTGELFF.